This TCR beta chain emerged from a study of shared clonotypes between healthy human individuals. Overall study results and limits: Sorted-subset sequencing was shown by rarefaction to be incomplete despite large depth. Some naive CD4 clonotypes, roughly 4.5%, turned up in common across several donors. Clonotype sharing among donors likely depends on sequencing depth.

To note about this clone: As yet, its antigen is unknown.

The V and J ends lost 4 bases and 3 bases respectively, with 7 bases between them. The CDR3 has 12 amino acids. Germline V gives CDR1 WSHSY, CDR2 SAAADI. The investigators split CD4+ cells into a CD45RA+ naive subset and a CD45RA-negative memory subset. Repertoires were generated with immunoSEQ multiplex PCR, while TCRdb's copy carries only in-frame clones and drops some. The repertoire holds roughly 2 million clones, with approximately 96% as singletons. The chain links TRBV10-2 to TRBJ2-7; TRBD1 is a possible D gene (5 bases). The TCR sequence derives from a man younger than 30 in good health. The material sequenced was naive CD4+ T cells sorted from blood. Subset in this sample: CD45RA+ positively selected. CDR3 bases: TGCGCCAGCAGTGGACAGAGCTACGAGCAGTACTTC. Protein sequence: CASSGQSYEQYF.